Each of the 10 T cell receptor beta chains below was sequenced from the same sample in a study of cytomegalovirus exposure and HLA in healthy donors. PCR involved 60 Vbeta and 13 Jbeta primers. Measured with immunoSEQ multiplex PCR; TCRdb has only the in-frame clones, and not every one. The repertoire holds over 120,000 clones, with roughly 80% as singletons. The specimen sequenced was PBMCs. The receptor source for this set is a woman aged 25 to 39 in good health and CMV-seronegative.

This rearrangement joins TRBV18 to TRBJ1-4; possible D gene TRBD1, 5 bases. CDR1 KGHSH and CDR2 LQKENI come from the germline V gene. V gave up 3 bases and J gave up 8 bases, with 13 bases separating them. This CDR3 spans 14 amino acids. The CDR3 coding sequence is TGTGCCAGCTCACCTATGCAGGGTAAAGAAAAACTGTTTTTT. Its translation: CASSPMQGKEKLFF.

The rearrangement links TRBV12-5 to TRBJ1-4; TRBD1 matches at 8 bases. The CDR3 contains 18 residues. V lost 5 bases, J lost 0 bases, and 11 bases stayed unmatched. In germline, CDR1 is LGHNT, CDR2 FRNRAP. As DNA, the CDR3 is TGTGCTAGTGGTCGTTCCCTAACAGGGGGTCCAACTAATGAAAAACTGTTTTTT. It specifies CASGRSLTGGPTNEKLFF.

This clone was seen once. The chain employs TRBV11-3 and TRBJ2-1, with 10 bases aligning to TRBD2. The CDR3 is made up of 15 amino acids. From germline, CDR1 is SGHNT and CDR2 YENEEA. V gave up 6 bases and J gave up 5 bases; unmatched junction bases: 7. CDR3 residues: CASSRLAGGDNEQFF. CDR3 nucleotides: TGTGCCAGCAGTCGCTTAGCGGGAGGCGACAATGAGCAGTTCTTC.

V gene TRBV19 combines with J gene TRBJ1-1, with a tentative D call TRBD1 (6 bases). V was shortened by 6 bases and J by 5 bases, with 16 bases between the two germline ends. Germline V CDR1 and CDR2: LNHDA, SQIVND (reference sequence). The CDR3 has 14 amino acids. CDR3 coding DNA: TGTGCCAGTAGCCGAAGAGCTAGGGGGACTGAAGCTTTCTTT. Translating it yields CASSRRARGTEAFF.

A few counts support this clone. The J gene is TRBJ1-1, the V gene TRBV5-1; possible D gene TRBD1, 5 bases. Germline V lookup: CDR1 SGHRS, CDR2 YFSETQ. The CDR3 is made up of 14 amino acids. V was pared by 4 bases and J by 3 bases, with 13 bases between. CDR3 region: CASSALGEDTEAFF. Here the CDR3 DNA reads TGCGCCAGCAGCGCACTAGGGGAGGACACTGAAGCTTTCTTT.

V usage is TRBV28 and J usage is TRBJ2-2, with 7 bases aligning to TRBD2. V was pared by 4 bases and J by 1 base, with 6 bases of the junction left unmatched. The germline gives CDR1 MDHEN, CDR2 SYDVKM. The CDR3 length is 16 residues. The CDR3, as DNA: TGTGCCAGCAGTTGGCCCCCTAGCGGGAACACCGGGGAGCTGTTTTTT. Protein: CASSWPPSGNTGELFF.

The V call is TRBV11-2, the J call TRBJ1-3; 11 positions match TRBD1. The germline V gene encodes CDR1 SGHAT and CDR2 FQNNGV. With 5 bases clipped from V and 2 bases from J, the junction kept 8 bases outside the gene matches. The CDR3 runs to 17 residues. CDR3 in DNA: TGTGCCAGCAGCCCGGCGGGACAGGGGGGAGCTGGAAACACCATATATTTT. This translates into CASSPAGQGGAGNTIYF.

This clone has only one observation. This chain's CDR3 is CASSQEYGGYSDTQYF. CDR3 in DNA: TGCGCCAGCAGCCAAGAATACGGGGGATATTCAGATACGCAGTATTTT. This rearrangement joins TRBV4-1 to TRBJ2-3, with D possibly TRBD2 on 6 matching bases. With 0 bases removed from V and 4 bases from J, the gap between germline ends came to 14 bases. This CDR3 spans 16 amino acids. Germline loops: CDR1 MGHRA, CDR2 YSYEKL.

CDR3 DNA: TGTGCCAGCAGCTCCGGTTGGGGCTACACCTTC. It specifies CASSSGWGYTF. The genes are TRBV7-2 and TRBJ1-2; no definite D call. This CDR3 has 11 residues. In germline, CDR1 is SGHTA, CDR2 FQGNSA. The V and J ends lost 4 bases and 8 bases respectively, with 8 bases between them.

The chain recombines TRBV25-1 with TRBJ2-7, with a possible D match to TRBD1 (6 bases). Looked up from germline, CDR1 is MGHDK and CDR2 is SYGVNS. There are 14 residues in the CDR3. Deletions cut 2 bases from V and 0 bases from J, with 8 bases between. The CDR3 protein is CASSEPGDSYEQYF. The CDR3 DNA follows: TGTGCCAGCAGTGAACCAGGGGACTCCTACGAGCAGTACTTC.